This T cell receptor (beta chain) was sequenced for a study of tumor and adjacent non-tumor tissue in lung cancer. On the study more broadly: There were roughly 11 adenocarcinoma, 2 squamous cell carcinoma and 1 small cell lung cancer cases.

The template was RNA from unsorted bulk tissue. The normal lung tissue was taken more than 3 cm from the tumor edge. Donors were chemotherapy-naive, newly diagnosed lung cancer surgical patients in China, August–late 2014. V dropped 8 bases and J dropped 5 bases, with 25 bases sitting between them. Germline lookup yields CDR1 SGHRS and CDR2 YFSETQ. This CDR3 has 16 residues. Three rounds of nested PCR, following a modified ARM-PCR protocol, produced the TCRbeta library. In TCRdb, the multiplex PCR reads were re-called with MiXCR into one record per CDR3 protein. The data show about 75,000 distinct CDR3 sequences, with about two thirds seen just once and about a quarter held by the top ten.

This receptor was obtained from a woman between 50 and 59 years old with non-small cell lung cancer. The sequencing sample was made of distant non-tumor lung tissue. This sequence joins TRBV5-1 and TRBJ2-5, with D possibly being TRBD1 or TRBD2 (5 bases each). Here the CDR3 reads CASSRNPTAQRETQYF. In nucleotides, the CDR3 is TGCGCCAGTAGCAGAAACCCGACAGCCCAGCGGGAGACCCAGTACTTC.